The clone carrying this T cell receptor beta chain was observed a single time. Its antigen remains unknown. The sample comes from a study of graft-versus-host responses after intestinal transplantation. V lost 8 bases to trimming and J lost 5 bases, with 23 bases between them. The CDR3 is 16 amino acids. Looked up from germline, CDR1 is MDHEN and CDR2 is SYDVKM. The assay was immunoSEQ multiplex PCR, and TCRdb's table has in-frame clones only and misses some. The sample includes some 82,000 clones, 80% to 90% of them seen just once. The specimen was unstimulated CD8+ T cells sorted from spleen or lymph node cells, collected before transplant. The sequence came from a human donor who was the organ donor for an intestinal transplant. This chain links TRBV28 with TRBJ2-3, with D perhaps TRBD2 (6 bases). The CDR3 loop reads CASEGQGLGEVDTQYF. The CDR3 DNA reads as TGTGCCAGCGAAGGCCAGGGACTGGGTGAGGTAGATACGCAGTATTTT.